The 8 T cell receptor beta chains presented below share a single source sample, sequenced in a study of PD-1 and CTLA-4 blockade in melanoma. Repertoires were generated with immunoSEQ multiplex PCR, while TCRdb's copy carries only in-frame clones and drops some. This table holds around 21,000 clones, more than 70% found once. The sample consisted of CD8+ T cells from peripheral blood, taken before anti-PD-1 treatment. These receptors were obtained from a human donor with melanoma.

This clone was recorded only once. V usage is TRBV7-6 and J usage is TRBJ1-1; no definite D call. Per the germline V gene, CDR1 is SGHVS and CDR2 is FNYEAQ. V shed 3 bases and J shed 6 bases, with 17 bases lying between them. The CDR3 has 15 amino acids. The CDR3 reads CASSFREERNAEAFF. CDR3 DNA sequence: TGTGCCAGCAGCTTTCGGGAGGAGCGGAATGCTGAAGCTTTCTTT.

This clone was detected once. The V gene is TRBV12-3 or TRBV12-4, the J gene TRBJ1-1; tentative D call: TRBD1 (6 bases). This CDR3 comprises 12 residues. Deletions cut 10 bases from V and 1 base from J, with 10 bases between. CDR3 in amino acids: CAIKTGNTEAFF. The CDR3 nucleotides read TGTGCCATAAAGACAGGGAACACTGAAGCTTTCTTT.

The chain employs TRBV18 and TRBJ2-7; no firm D call. V lost 2 bases to trimming and J lost 6 bases, with 8 bases between them. The CDR3 has 12 amino acids. Germline values: CDR1 KGHSH, CDR2 LQKENI. The CDR3 nucleotides are TGTGCCAGCTCACCAGTAGGTGGCGAGCAGTACTTC. Translating it yields CASSPVGGEQYF.

In regard to this clone: The junction and the germline gene differ at one end; a read error may be behind it. The chain recombines TRBV25-1 with TRBJ2-7, with TRBD1 matching 8 bases. Germline V gives CDR1 MGHDK, CDR2 SYGVNS. The CDR3 runs 12 residues. CDR3 sequence (DNA): TGTGCCAGCAGACCGTTTCGGGGACAGGTTGACTTC. This translates into CASRPFRGQVDF.

V usage is TRBV28 and J usage is TRBJ1-2; weak D call: TRBD1 (6 bases). CDR1 is MDHEN, CDR2 SYDVKM, per germline. CDR3 size: 12 residues. V lost 5 bases to trimming and J lost 4 bases, with 8 bases between them. This CDR3 reads CASSPDSYGYTF. DNA for the CDR3: TGTGCCAGCAGTCCGGACAGCTATGGCTACACCTTC.

The gene calls are TRBV28 and TRBJ1-5; D is perhaps TRBD1 (5 bases). Trimming cost V 6 bases and J 1 base, with 16 bases left between them. The CDR3 covers 16 residues. In germline, CDR1 is MDHEN, CDR2 SYDVKM. The CDR3 region is CASSQHFSGSNQPQHF. The DNA of the CDR3 is TGTGCCAGCAGCCAGCACTTTTCAGGGAGCAATCAGCCCCAGCATTTT.

This clone came up once. V usage is TRBV5-6 and J usage is TRBJ1-6; D is ambiguous. Trimming pared 5 bases from V and 1 base from J, leaving 1 base between. The CDR3 runs to 12 residues. CDR1 is SGHDT, CDR2 YYEEEE, per germline. This CDR3 reads CASSSYNSPLHF. In nucleotides, the CDR3 is TGTGCCAGCAGTTCCTATAATTCACCCCTCCACTTT.

V gene TRBV7-9 combines with J gene TRBJ1-3, with D perhaps TRBD1 (5 bases). V was clipped by 5 bases and J by 3 bases, with 14 bases between them. CDR3 length: 15 residues. Germline V CDR1 and CDR2: SEHNR, FQNEAQ (reference sequence). The CDR3 here is CASSPQGRDGNTIYF. The DNA for the CDR3 is TGTGCCAGCAGCCCGCAGGGTAGAGATGGAAACACCATATATTTT.